The TCR beta chain under discussion was sequenced for a study of T cell changes during pregnancy in multiple sclerosis. Germline CDR1 MNHEY, CDR2 SMNVEV (reference sequence). Trimming took 3 bases from V and 0 from J; bases not matched to a gene: 3. This CDR3 is built from 17 residues. Assay used: immunoSEQ multiplex PCR; TCRdb lists only in-frame clones, some missing. The sample shows under 25,000 clones, around 86% of them seen only once. This specimen consisted of CD8+ T cells from peripheral blood mononuclear cells, obtained in the first trimester of pregnancy. This receptor was taken from a female donor in good health, enrolled as a control in a pregnancy study. The gene calls are TRBV27 and TRBJ2-6; 9 positions match TRBD1. The CDR3 is CASSLGQGYSGANVLTF. The CDR3 bases are TGTGCCAGCAGTTTGGGACAGGGTTACTCTGGGGCCAACGTCCTGACTTTC. Based on the CDR3 plus reference TRBV27 and TRBJ2-6, the full variable domain is EAQVTQNPRYLITVTGKKLTVTCSQNMNHEYMSWYRQDPGLGLRQIYYSMNVEVTDKGDVPEGYKVSRKEKRNFPLILESPSPNQTSLYFCASSLGQGYSGANVLTFGAGSRLTVL.